The following is a T cell receptor beta chain sequence with its context. This clonotype was observed at least ten times. Its cognate antigen has yet to be identified. Base-call qualities are not available, and no considerably larger clone is one nucleotide away. As encoded in the germline V gene (reference sequence), CDR1 is MNHEY while CDR2 is SMNVEV. Relative to germline, V is 0 bases shorter and J is 1 base shorter, with 12 bases between their ends. From cysteine to phenylalanine, the CDR3 is 16 amino acids long. Just CDR3 DNA is preserved here, 48 bases in frame from base 1. Immediately after resection, surgical brain or tumor specimens were cryofrozen in liquid nitrogen, and peripheral blood cells were collected at the same time. These data belong to a study of glioma-infiltrating T cells listed by TCRdb under 2016. As for the study more broadly: The low-grade gliomas were WHO grade II oligodendrogliomas or astrocytomas, while the glioblastomas were WHO grade IV tumors sampled at initial diagnosis rather than at recurrent diagnosis. Glioma patients received dexamethasone for six or fewer days before surgery. Blood libraries targeted about 4- to 10-fold sequencing coverage of some 1.1 million peripheral T cells. The study sequenced TCR alpha- and beta-chain repertoires from glioma tissue, from non-neoplastic brain tissue and from matched peripheral blood mononuclear cells. Each tissue-infiltrating repertoire was compared with the same patient's peripheral blood repertoire to measure divergence between tissue and blood T-cell populations. Three low-grade glioma patients, several primary glioblastoma patients, and three non-glioma patients who contributed non-neoplastic brain tissue made up the paired cohort. Results the study describes overall, beyond this receptor: A signature set of shared blood CDR3 motifs marked patients with low tissue-blood divergence and was depleted in highly divergent patients. Group comparisons were based on small numbers of patients: three non-neoplastic, three low-grade glioma and 7 to 9 glioblastoma patients. VJ-independent divergence between tissue and blood was lower than expected in non-neoplastic patients but higher than expected in all gliomas, particularly low-grade gliomas. Very few CDR3 sequences were found to be shared between tissue and blood, and this scarcity was attributed to high CDR3 diversity and limited sampling.

The iRepertoire nested amplicon-rescue multiplex PCR (arm-PCR) platform was used to amplify TCR alpha and beta CDR3 regions from RNA. For one-step reverse transcription and amplification, roughly 100-450 ng of tissue mRNA or PBMC total RNA was used as input. Following bead purification, Illumina adapters were added by a secondary multiplex PCR, and libraries between 200 and 400 bp were gel-purified. Demultiplexing relied on internal 6-nucleotide barcodes carried by the libraries. Libraries were sequenced on an Illumina MiSeq with 2x220 or 2x250 nucleotide paired-end reads. In the authors' own workflow: Paired reads were merged using FLASH 1.2.11 and aligned with BWA-MEM to the GRCh37 human genome, and TRA and TRB reads were then extracted. For V and J assignment, an IMGT-derived reference of cassette sequences and CDR3 motifs that included pseudogenes was used. Three-frame translation of reads was performed, and productive CDR3s were defined as those with a C...FGXG motif and no stop codons. Clonotypes were defined as unique combinations of V-J cassette pair and CDR3 amino acid sequence. Reads were filtered by Hamming distance, with the threshold set by the sequence error rate of each sample in mapped regions. TCRdb reprocessed the public reads (quality trimming at Q25 with fastp, clone calling with MiXCR) and kept in-frame beta chains. One record per CDR3 amino acid sequence lists the most common genes and DNA. TCRdb assigned the V and J calls; the authors' analysis was not used. A total of around 390,000 distinct CDR3 sequences appear in this sample, roughly two fifths of them only once. More than 10% of the sample is taken by the ten largest.

The chain joins TRBV27 to TRBJ1-1, and TRBD1 may be the D gene, going by 5 matching bases. This receptor was taken from a human donor with low-grade glioma or glioblastoma, undergoing nonglioma brain surgery, or in good health (not recorded which). The specimen sequenced was glioma tissue, nonneoplastic brain tissue, or PBMCs (not recorded which). CDR3 reads: CASSLSRGGSNTEAFF. The DNA is TGTGCCAGCAGTTTATCGAGGGGCGGTTCGAACACTGAAGCTTTCTTT.